This T cell receptor beta chain comes out of a study of blood T cell repertoires in COVID-19. Germline V gene data show CDR1 as SGHDN and CDR2 as FVKESK. V lost 4 bases to trimming and J lost 6 bases; unmatched junction nucleotides: 3. The CDR3 contains 13 residues. Assay: immunoSEQ multiplex PCR; the TCRdb copy retains only in-frame clones and omits some. The sample comprises about 170,000 clones, approximately 86% of which are singletons, and 10% to 13% rests with the top ten. This clone was seen only once. Sequenced input: peripheral blood. This TCR was recovered from an elderly woman with active or convalescent COVID-19. The chain recombines TRBV14 with TRBJ1-2, with TRBD1 matching over 9 bases. CDR3 DNA: TGTGCCAGCAGCCCGGGACAGGGACATGGCTACACCTTC. Its protein product is CASSPGQGHGYTF.